Sequencing of this T cell receptor beta chain was carried out in a study of blood T cells in healthy people across ages. As concerns this clonotype: Antigen specificity is unknown. At one end, the junction sequence differs from germline, possibly due to a read error.

A J-beta primer mix and a sample-barcoded 5' primer were used in a second PCR of about 7 to 11 cycles. TCRdb re-derived calls from the 5' RACE reads in MiXCR, one entry per CDR3 protein. The sample lists hundreds of thousands of distinct CDR3 sequences, approximately 21% seen once, with around 3.4% in the top ten. Germline CDR1 reads DFQATT; CDR2 reads SNEGSKA (reference sequence). The CDR3 consists of 13 residues. Study-level results: As age increased, TCR beta diversity per million T cells fell in a roughly linear fashion.

Sequencing used blood. This chain connects TRBV20-1 to TRBJ1-5; D gene unclear. The sequence came from a man in his 70s in good health. CDR3 sequence (DNA): TGCAGTACTAGAGAACAGCTTAATCAGCCCCAGCATTTT. The encoded protein is CSTREQLNQPQHF.